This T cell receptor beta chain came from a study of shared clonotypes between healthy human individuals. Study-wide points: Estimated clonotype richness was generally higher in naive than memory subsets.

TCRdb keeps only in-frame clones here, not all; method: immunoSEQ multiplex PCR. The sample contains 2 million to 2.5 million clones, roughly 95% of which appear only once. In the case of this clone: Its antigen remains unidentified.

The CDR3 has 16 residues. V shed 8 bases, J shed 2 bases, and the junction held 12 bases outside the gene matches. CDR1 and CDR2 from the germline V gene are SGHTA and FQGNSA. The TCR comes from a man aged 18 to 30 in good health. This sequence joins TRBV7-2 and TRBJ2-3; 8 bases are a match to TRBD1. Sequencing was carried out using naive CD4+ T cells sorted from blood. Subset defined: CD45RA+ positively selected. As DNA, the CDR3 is TGTGCCAGCGGACGGTCCGGACAGGGCTACACAGATACGCAGTATTTT. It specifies CASGRSGQGYTDTQYF.